The present T cell receptor (beta chain) was sequenced within a study of blood T cell repertoires in COVID-19. Study-wide context: PBMCs, B-cell-depleted T cells, or T cells were the source of the cDNA or gDNA that made up the material.

Profiled with immunoSEQ multiplex PCR; TCRdb holds only in-frame clones, not every one. This sample carries some 270,000 clones, 85% to 90% of them seen once, and the ten largest clones take roughly 4.3%. The germline V gene encodes CDR1 WSHSY and CDR2 SAAADI. The junction had 3 bases not matched to a gene; V was cut back by 6 bases and J by 3 bases. The CDR3 contains 14 residues. Participants came from under 30 US areas, aged about 18 to 100 years. Sequencing was carried out using PBMCs or T cells enriched from blood (not recorded which). V gene TRBV10-2 combines with J gene TRBJ2-1; 9 bases map to TRBD2. This clonotype originated in a woman aged 25 to 39 with acute COVID-19. The CDR3 here is CASRRTSDYNEQFF. CDR3 in DNA: TGCGCCAGCAGGCGGACTAGCGACTACAATGAGCAGTTCTTC.